These T cell receptor beta chains were read from a single sample in a study of blood T cell repertoires in COVID-19. Clones were sequenced by immunoSEQ multiplex PCR, and TCRdb holds only the in-frame ones, with some missing. The sample carries about 87,000 clones, approximately 86% recorded once. Sequencing used peripheral blood. The receptors come from a man aged 35 to 55 with acute or convalescent COVID-19. The CDR3 runs from the conserved cysteine through the conserved F or W. D genes are given only for firm matches. Size is stated for part of the rows, as once, few or many counts, or as a class when the clone is expanded.

CDR3aa | CDR3nt | abundance | j_gene | d_gene | v_gene
CASSLWGDGGKSLHF | TGTGCCAGCAGCTTATGGGGGGATGGGGGTAAGTCCCTCCACTTT | . | TRBJ1-6 | . | TRBV7-2
CSVEERGPNYEQYF | TGCAGCGTTGAAGAACGAGGGCCTAATTACGAGCAGTACTTC | . | TRBJ2-7 | . | TRBV29-1
CATSRGWASQETQYF | TGTGCCACCAGCAGAGGATGGGCCAGCCAAGAGACCCAGTACTTC | . | TRBJ2-5 | . | TRBV15
CASSSTRDRGFSGANVLTF | TGCGCCAGCAGCTCTACCCGGGACAGGGGGTTTAGTGGGGCCAACGTCCTGACTTTC | . | TRBJ2-6 | TRBD1 | TRBV5-1
CASSPLRDSYGYTF | TGTGCCAGCTCGCCCCTCCGGGACAGTTATGGCTACACCTTC | . | TRBJ1-2 | TRBD1 | TRBV18
CALRGAGPTDTQYF | TGTGCCTTGAGGGGAGCGGGTCCCACAGATACGCAGTATTTT | . | TRBJ2-3 | . | TRBV30
CASSDRGISGNTIYF | TGTGCCAGCAGCGACAGGGGTATCTCTGGAAACACCATATATTTT | . | TRBJ1-3 | TRBD1 | TRBV11-2
CASSHHRTGGDRGNTIYF | TGTGCCAGCAGTCATCACCGGACCGGGGGGGATAGGGGAAACACCATATATTTT | . | TRBJ1-3 | . | TRBV11-2
CATSARGAQPQHF | TGTGCCACCAGTGCCCGGGGGGCTCAGCCCCAGCATTTT | . | TRBJ1-5 | . | TRBV24-1
CASRSGGQGTIEQYF | TGTGCCAGCAGGAGCGGTGGACAGGGGACAATCGAGCAGTACTTC | . | TRBJ2-7 | TRBD1 | TRBV6-5
CASSMTWQNLDTQYF | TGTGCCAGTAGTATGACTTGGCAGAATTTAGATACGCAGTATTTT | . | TRBJ2-3 | . | TRBV19
CASRKQGLSGGYTF | TGTGCCAGCAGGAAACAGGGGCTATCTGGGGGCTACACCTTC | . | TRBJ1-2 | TRBD1 | TRBV6-5
CASSPWAGANTEAFF | TGTGCCAGTAGTCCATGGGCAGGGGCCAACACTGAAGCTTTCTTT | . | TRBJ1-1 | . | TRBV19
CASRVGGTNEKLFF | TGTGCCAGTAGGGTCGGGGGTACTAATGAAAAACTGTTTTTT | . | TRBJ1-4 | . | TRBV19
CASSEHGARGEQYF | TGTGCCAGCAGTGAACATGGGGCCCGCGGCGAGCAGTACTTC | . | TRBJ2-7 | . | TRBV6-1
CASSSMESGNQPQHF | TGTGCCAGCAGCTCGATGGAAAGCGGCAATCAGCCCCAGCATTTT | . | TRBJ1-5 | . | TRBV9
CASSFTGGDGGYTF | TGTGCCAGCAGCTTTACAGGGGGGGACGGTGGCTACACCTTC | . | TRBJ1-2 | TRBD1 | TRBV3-1/TRBV3-2
CASSHRGQLSYEQYF | TGTGCCAGCAGCCACAGGGGGCAACTGTCCTACGAGCAGTACTTC | . | TRBJ2-7 | TRBD1 | TRBV3-1/TRBV3-2
CASSLGQGVGETQYF | TGCGCCAGCAGCTTGGGACAGGGGGTAGGAGAGACCCAGTACTTC | . | TRBJ2-5 | TRBD1 | TRBV5-1
CASSEGLLGEGETQYF | TGTGCCAGCAGCGAAGGTTTATTAGGGGAAGGAGAGACCCAGTACTTC | once | TRBJ2-5 | . | TRBV4-2
CASSDRSSYNEQFF | TGTGCCAGCAGTGACAGGAGCTCCTACAATGAGCAGTTCTTC | . | TRBJ2-1 | . | TRBV6-2/TRBV6-3
CASSPVSPGEKLFF | TGTGCCAGCTCACCCGTCTCCCCGGGTGAAAAACTGTTTTTT | . | TRBJ1-4 | . | TRBV18
CASSVREYGGIGSYEQYF | TGTGCCAGCAGTGTACGCGAGTACGGGGGAATAGGCTCCTACGAGCAGTACTTC | . | TRBJ2-7 | . | TRBV6-2/TRBV6-3
CSVETGGAVYGYTF | TGCAGCGTTGAGACAGGGGGCGCGGTCTATGGCTACACCTTC | . | TRBJ1-2 | TRBD1 | TRBV29-1
CASSPLGQGSYNEQFF | TGTGCCAGCTCACCACTAGGACAGGGTTCCTACAATGAGCAGTTCTTC | . | TRBJ2-1 | TRBD1 | TRBV18
CAGQESPGSPLHF | TGTGCCGGGCAAGAGTCCCCTGGGTCACCCCTCCACTTT | . | TRBJ1-6 | . | TRBV30
CAWSVLTGFLSYNEQFF | TGTGCCTGGAGTGTCCTTACAGGATTCCTCTCCTACAATGAGCAGTTCTTC | once | TRBJ2-1 | . | TRBV30
CASSIGRGANNEQFF | TGTGCCAGTAGTATCGGGCGGGGGGCAAACAATGAGCAGTTCTTC | . | TRBJ2-1 | TRBD2 | TRBV19
CASSLNLRTEAFF | TGCGCCAGCAGCTTGAACCTGCGCACTGAAGCTTTCTTT | once | TRBJ1-1 | . | TRBV5-1
CAWSDTGDQPQHF | TGTGCCTGGAGTGATACAGGGGATCAGCCCCAGCATTTT | . | TRBJ1-5 | TRBD1 | TRBV30
CASSRTSGITDTQYF | TGTGCCAGCAGTCGGACTAGCGGGATCACAGATACGCAGTATTTT | . | TRBJ2-3 | TRBD2 | TRBV6-4
CASSVVAGVAGELFF | TGTGCCAGCAGCGTAGTAGCGGGGGTAGCCGGGGAGCTGTTTTTT | . | TRBJ2-2 | TRBD2 | TRBV9
CASSLAPGATDTQYF | TGCGCCAGCAGCTTGGCCCCGGGAGCTACAGATACGCAGTATTTT | . | TRBJ2-3 | . | TRBV5-1
CASSLDTATNEKLFF | TGCGCCAGCAGCCTCGACACTGCAACTAATGAAAAACTGTTTTTT | . | TRBJ1-4 | . | TRBV5-1
CASRSSSYEQYF | TGTGCCAGCAGATCTAGTTCCTACGAGCAGTACTTC | . | TRBJ2-7 | . | TRBV3-1/TRBV3-2
CASSFRTGGWTEAFF | TGCGCCAGCAGCTTTAGGACAGGGGGCTGGACTGAAGCTTTCTTT | . | TRBJ1-1 | TRBD1 | TRBV5-1
CASSSVGGYYEQYF | TGTGCCAGCAGTTCCGTGGGAGGGTACTACGAGCAGTACTTC | . | TRBJ2-7 | TRBD2 | TRBV6-6
CACRGQINSPLHF | TGTGCCTGCCGAGGACAAATCAATTCACCCCTCCACTTT | once | TRBJ1-6 | . | TRBV25-1
CASSHPQGSGNTIYF | TGTGCCAGCAGCCATCCCCAGGGATCTGGAAACACCATATATTTT | . | TRBJ1-3 | . | TRBV4-2
CASSLDGRANQPQHF | TGTGCCAGCAGCTTAGATGGCAGGGCTAATCAGCCCCAGCATTTT | . | TRBJ1-5 | . | TRBV11-2
CASSLATRGTRRNEQFF | TGTGCCAGCAGCTTAGCTACCAGGGGGACTAGGCGCAATGAGCAGTTCTTC | . | TRBJ2-1 | . | TRBV7-2
CSASPPLNFGTSGRAGFQYF | TGCAGTGCTAGTCCCCCTTTAAACTTCGGGACTAGCGGGAGGGCCGGGTTTCAGTACTTC | . | TRBJ2-7 | TRBD2 | TRBV20-1
CASSHKEAYYGYTF | TGTGCCAGCAGCCACAAAGAGGCCTACTATGGCTACACCTTC | . | TRBJ1-2 | . | TRBV3-1/TRBV3-2
CASSPSGLALTDTQYF | TGTGCCAGCTCTCCCTCGGGACTAGCGTTAACAGATACGCAGTATTTT | . | TRBJ2-3 | TRBD2 | TRBV18
CASSLDRGGEAGYTF | TGCGCCAGCAGCCTAGACAGGGGTGGGGAAGCAGGCTACACCTTC | . | TRBJ1-2 | TRBD1 | TRBV5-1
CASSPLAAYNSPLHF | TGTGCCAGCAGCCCCCTAGCCGCCTATAATTCACCCCTCCACTTT | . | TRBJ1-6 | . | TRBV6-5
CATSDPVYTGELFF | TGTGCCACCAGTGACCCTGTCTATACCGGGGAGCTGTTTTTT | . | TRBJ2-2 | . | TRBV24-1
CASALAGGSTDTQYF | TGTGCCAGCGCCCTAGCGGGGGGAAGCACAGATACGCAGTATTTT | . | TRBJ2-3 | TRBD2 | TRBV7-2
CAGGSRRDTGELFF | TGTGCCGGTGGGTCCCGCCGGGACACCGGGGAGCTGTTTTTT | . | TRBJ2-2 | . | TRBV5-4
CSASRTENSPLHF | TGCAGTGCTAGTAGGACAGAGAATTCACCCCTCCACTTT | . | TRBJ1-6 | . | TRBV20-1
CASVQHYSNQPQHF | TGCGCCAGCGTACAGCATTATAGCAATCAGCCCCAGCATTTT | once | TRBJ1-5 | . | TRBV10-2
CAWEKGAQSDTQYF | TGTGCCTGGGAAAAGGGGGCCCAATCAGATACGCAGTATTTT | . | TRBJ2-3 | TRBD1 | TRBV30
CASSREYEQYF | TGTGCCAGCAGCCGGGAGTACGAGCAGTACTTC | . | TRBJ2-7 | . | TRBV5-8
CASSLQGADEQYF | TGTGCCAGCAGTTTACAGGGGGCGGACGAGCAGTACTTC | once | TRBJ2-7 | TRBD1 | TRBV27
CASSLDRDTEAFF | TGTGCCAGCAGCTTAGATCGGGACACTGAAGCTTTCTTT | . | TRBJ1-1 | . | TRBV11-2
CASSFRGTSGTSTDTQYF | TGCGCCAGCAGCTTCCGTGGGACTAGCGGGACTAGCACAGATACGCAGTATTTT | . | TRBJ2-3 | TRBD2 | TRBV5-1